The 21 T cell receptor beta chains below all came from one sample that was sequenced in a study of identical twins. TCRdb re-called the 5' RACE reads with MiXCR, one entry per CDR3 protein. The table has 500,000 to 650,000 distinct CDR3 sequences, around 7.5% seen once. This same sample was also part of a study on yellow fever vaccine responses in identical twins.

Sequenced input: PBMCs. The receptor set was obtained from a woman under 30 in good health.

This clonotype was seen many times. The chain carries TRBV20-1 and TRBJ1-1, with D maybe TRBD1 (5 bases). This CDR3 has 14 amino acids. Germline V lookup: CDR1 DFQATT, CDR2 SNEGSKA (reference sequence). V lost 3 bases to trimming and J lost 1 base, with 12 bases between them. DNA for the CDR3: TGCAGTGCTAGGGGGCCAGGGTCGAACACTGAAGCTTTCTTT. Its protein product is CSARGPGSNTEAFF.

V gene TRBV5-5 combines with J gene TRBJ2-7; D not certain. Germline CDR1 SGHKS, CDR2 YYEKEE (reference sequence). V dropped 3 bases and J dropped 0 bases, with 16 bases sitting between them. The CDR3 sequence is 16 residues long. CDR3 in DNA: TGTGCCAGCAGCTCCGCGGAAGGGAAGTCCTCCTACGAGCAGTACGTC. As protein: CASSSAEGKSSYEQYV.

V and J are TRBV24-1 and TRBJ2-1; the match to TRBD2 covers 12 bases. Germline assignment: CDR1 KGHDR and CDR2 SFDVKD. This CDR3 is 16 amino acids long. J gave up 9 bases and V 3 bases, and 8 bases lay outside the gene matches. CDR3 in amino acids: CATSDPGLAGRGEQFF. CDR3 sequence (DNA): TGTGCCACCAGTGATCCCGGACTAGCGGGAAGGGGTGAGCAGTTCTTC.

The chain links TRBV12-3 or TRBV12-4 to TRBJ2-1; TRBD2 matches 9 bases. Unmatched junction bases numbered 20, after V lost 4 bases and J lost 10 bases. The length of the CDR3 is 18 residues. CDR3 in DNA: TGTGCCAGCAGTTCCCGCTCCCCGGATCAAGCGGGAGGATTGGAGCAGTTCTTC. Translation gives CASSSRSPDQAGGLEQFF.

V and J are TRBV25-1 and TRBJ2-1; no definite D call. The CDR3 runs 14 residues. Germline V CDR1 and CDR2: MGHDK, SYGVNS. V lost 3 bases to trimming and J lost 5 bases, with 11 bases between them. As DNA, the CDR3 is TGTGCCAGCAGTGACAGGTTAGTCAACAATGAGCAGTTCTTC. Its protein is CASSDRLVNNEQFF.

Only a few counts were recorded for this clonotype. The chain combines TRBV6-6 with TRBJ2-2; a weak D match, TRBD1 (5 bases). The CDR3 has 13 residues. Trimming shortened V by 2 bases and J by 9 bases, and 10 bases separated the two germline ends. Per germline, CDR1 MNHNY and CDR2 SVGAGI (reference sequence). DNA for the CDR3: TGTGCCAGCAGTTACGCAGGGCCCAGGGAGCTGTTTTTT. It translates to CASSYAGPRELFF.

This clonotype has more than one count but fewer than ten. This chain joins TRBV12-3 or TRBV12-4 and TRBJ1-1, with D hard to call. Trimming stripped 2 bases from V and 6 bases from J, with 7 bases between. The CDR3 runs 12 residues. CDR3 amino acids: CASSLSKPEAFF. DNA of the CDR3: TGTGCCAGCAGTTTAAGCAAGCCTGAAGCTTTCTTT.

This chain connects TRBV12-3 or TRBV12-4 to TRBJ2-2; the D is unclear. The CDR3 contains 13 residues. V was pared by 6 bases and J by 8 bases, with 13 bases between. CDR3 amino acids: CASRITPYGELFF. CDR3 bases: TGTGCCAGCAGGATAACCCCGTATGGGGAGCTGTTTTTT.

This clonotype was counted many times. The chain joins TRBV12-3 or TRBV12-4 to TRBJ1-1; TRBD1 might be the D (5 bases). V gave up 5 bases and J gave up 8 bases, with 15 bases separating them. CDR3 length equals 13 residues. The CDR3 DNA reads as TGTGCCAGCAGTCCGACTTTCGGGGGAGAAGCTTTCTTT. Translation: CASSPTFGGEAFF.

This chain links TRBV11-3 with TRBJ2-1; 10 bases fit TRBD2. Germline lookup yields CDR1 SGHNT and CDR2 YENEEA. Germline trimming cut 5 bases from V and 4 bases from J; bases unmatched to any gene: 8. This CDR3 spans 16 amino acids. The DNA for the CDR3 is TGTGCCAGCAGCATAACCGGGACTAGCGTGTACAATGAGCAGTTCTTC. This sequence encodes CASSITGTSVYNEQFF.

J is TRBJ2-1 and V is TRBV20-1, with a weak D call TRBD2 (5 bases). This CDR3 spans 10 amino acids. Trimming shortened V by 5 bases and J by 12 bases, and 11 bases separated the two germline ends. The germline CDR1 and CDR2 sequences are DFQATT and SNEGSKA (reference sequence). DNA of the CDR3: TGCAGTGCTTATGTCCGGGGGCAGTTCTTC. This encodes CSAYVRGQFF.

This clonotype was recorded a few times. The gene calls are TRBV28 and TRBJ2-3; no firm D call. Per the germline V gene, CDR1 is MDHEN and CDR2 is SYDVKM. V dropped 4 bases and J dropped 1 base, with 15 bases sitting between them. The CDR3 is made up of 16 amino acids. The CDR3 DNA sequence: TGTGCCAGCAGTTACCCTCCGGCTGAAGGCACAGATACGCAGTATTTT. Encoded protein: CASSYPPAEGTDTQYF.

In this sample, this clonotype turned up a few times. The V gene is TRBV6-2 or TRBV6-3, the J gene TRBJ2-3; D may be TRBD1 (5 bases). This CDR3 has 17 amino acids. V was shortened by 4 bases and J by 3 bases, with 20 bases between the two germline ends. Germline V gene sequence: CDR1 MNHEY, CDR2 SVGEGT. The DNA for the CDR3 is TGTGCCAGCAGTTGGGGCAGGTCGGCGTCACCGACAGATACGCAGTATTTT. Its translation: CASSWGRSASPTDTQYF.

This clonotype was counted between two and nine times. V and J are TRBV5-1 and TRBJ2-2, with 11 bases identical to TRBD1. The germline CDR1 and CDR2 sequences are SGHRS and YFSETQ. The V segment lost 1 base and the J segment 4 bases; nucleotides outside the gene matches: 6. This CDR3 has 17 residues. The CDR3 bases are TGCGCCAGCAGCTTGAGGACAGGGGGCGCGGTCACCGGGGAGCTGTTTTTT. As protein: CASSLRTGGAVTGELFF.

This clonotype was seen a handful of times. This chain uses TRBV10-3 with TRBJ2-2; 12 bases match TRBD2. This CDR3 region has 18 residues. Germline V lookup: CDR1 ENHRY, CDR2 SYGVKD. Trimming took 7 bases from V and 1 from J; bases not matched to a gene: 10. This CDR3 reads CAITDWLAGGQNTGELFF. The CDR3 DNA follows: TGTGCCATCACCGACTGGCTAGCGGGAGGGCAGAACACCGGGGAGCTGTTTTTT.

The rearrangement joins TRBV4-2 to TRBJ2-1; possible D gene TRBD2, 6 bases. Germline CDR1 is LGHNA and CDR2 is YNFKEQ. V gave up 4 bases and J gave up 2 bases, with 12 bases separating them. The CDR3 sequence is 15 residues long. CDR3 coding DNA: TGTGCCAGCAGCCTGTGGGACTTGGCCTACAATGAGCAGTTCTTC. It translates to CASSLWDLAYNEQFF.

This clonotype has at least ten counts. The chain combines TRBV12-3 or TRBV12-4 with TRBJ2-6, with unresolved D. Trimming cost V 0 bases and J 3 bases, with 6 bases left between them. CDR3 length: 15 amino acids. The CDR3 here is CASSLARFGANVLTF. The CDR3 coding sequence is TGTGCCAGCAGTTTAGCGCGGTTTGGGGCCAACGTCCTGACTTTC.

V is TRBV29-1 and J is TRBJ2-7; 9 bases agree with TRBD1. The junction had 10 bases not matched to a gene; V was cut back by 7 bases and J by 3 bases. This CDR3 contains 14 residues. The germline gives CDR1 SQVTM, CDR2 ANQGSEA. In DNA, the CDR3 is TGCAGCGCCTCGACCGGGACAGGGAACTACGAGCAGTACTTC. Protein sequence: CSASTGTGNYEQYF.

The CDR3 spells CASSKGDLSFYGYTF. CDR3 bases: TGTGCCAGCAGCAAAGGGGACTTGTCCTTTTATGGCTACACCTTC. The chain recombines TRBV21-1 with TRBJ1-2. TRBV21-1 constitutes a pseudogene. This CDR3 comprises 15 residues.

This clonotype was picked up many times. The V and J genes are TRBV4-1 and TRBJ2-1; 10 bases fit TRBD2. This CDR3 is 18 amino acids long. Losses at the gene ends were 0 bases for V and 2 bases for J; bases not matched to a gene: 7. Germline loops: CDR1 MGHRA, CDR2 YSYEKL. The CDR3 spells CASSQDSPLAGPYNEQFF. In DNA, the CDR3 is TGCGCCAGCAGCCAAGATTCACCACTAGCGGGACCCTACAATGAGCAGTTCTTC.

This clonotype was detected ten times or more. The chain has TRBV7-3 and TRBJ2-1; TRBD1 aligns across 9 bases. Losses at the gene ends were 5 bases for V and 7 bases for J; bases not matched to a gene: 9. The CDR3 length is 15 residues. Per the germline V gene, CDR1 is SGHTA and CDR2 is FQGTGA. CDR3 bases: TGTGCCAGCAGCGCCACAGGGGGCAAGGGGAATGAGCAGTTCTTC. As protein: CASSATGGKGNEQFF.